The 26 T cell receptor beta chains listed next were all sequenced from one sample in a study of blood T cell repertoires in COVID-19. The protocol was immunoSEQ multiplex PCR, while the TCRdb copy is restricted to in-frame clones and leaves out a portion. The table shows 350,000 to 450,000 clones, with approximately 88% occurring only once. Input material: peripheral blood. These receptors all stem from a man aged 35-49 years with acute or convalescent COVID-19.

The chain has TRBV27 and TRBJ2-7; TRBD2 matches at 14 bases. Germline CDR1 MNHEY, CDR2 SMNVEV (reference sequence). V was pared by 4 bases and J by 4 bases, with 12 bases of the junction left unmatched. This CDR3 comprises 18 residues. CDR3 sequence reads: CASSSPGTSGSLGYEQYF. The CDR3 bases are TGTGCCAGCAGTTCCCCCGGGACTAGCGGGAGTCTGGGGTACGAGCAGTACTTC.

This clone was counted a single time. The rearrangement uses TRBV19 and TRBJ2-7, with 7 nucleotides matching TRBD1. Germline CDR1 and CDR2: LNHDA and SQIVND (reference sequence). V lost 3 bases to trimming and J lost 4 bases; unmatched junction nucleotides: 3. The CDR3 covers 13 residues. The CDR3 region is CASSINRGYEQYF. Here the CDR3 DNA reads TGTGCCAGTAGTATTAACAGGGGATACGAGCAGTACTTC.

CDR3 protein: CASSPWDRGLITDTQYF. The CDR3 DNA reads as TGTGCCAGTAGTCCGTGGGACAGGGGGCTAATCACAGATACGCAGTATTTT. The chain combines TRBV19 with TRBJ2-3, with 12 bases fitting TRBD1. The CDR3 runs 17 residues. With V trimmed by 5 bases and J by 2 bases, 8 bases remained unmatched. The germline V gene has CDR1 LNHDA and CDR2 SQIVND (reference sequence).

The chain links TRBV7-9 to TRBJ2-1; tentatively, D is TRBD2 (6 bases). This CDR3 region has 19 residues. Germline values: CDR1 SEHNR, CDR2 FQNEAQ (reference sequence). V lost 1 base to trimming and J lost 6 bases, with 25 bases between them. This chain's CDR3 is CASSLGTYYGRRDINEQFF. The CDR3 DNA sequence: TGTGCCAGCAGCTTAGGGACATATTACGGGAGAAGAGATATCAATGAGCAGTTCTTC.

This rearrangement joins TRBV7-9 to TRBJ1-4; 9 bases map to TRBD1. The CDR3 is made up of 14 amino acids. The germline CDR1 and CDR2 sequences are SEHNR and FQNEAQ (reference sequence). Germline trimming cut 1 base from V and 6 bases from J; bases unmatched to any gene: 0. DNA for the CDR3: TGTGCCAGCAGCTTAGGGACAGGGGATGAAAAACTGTTTTTT. Residues: CASSLGTGDEKLFF.

Many counts were recorded for this clone. This chain uses TRBV3-1 (or the pseudogene TRBV3-2) with TRBJ1-3; D unclear. This CDR3 has 13 amino acids. Germline values: CDR1 LGHDT, CDR2 YNNKEL (reference sequence). Trimming shortened V by 7 bases and J by 3 bases, and 10 bases separated the two germline ends. The CDR3 coding sequence is TGTGCCAGCACCCCCCGGGGTGGAAACACCATATATTTT. Translating gives CASTPRGGNTIYF.

CDR3 nucleotides: TGTGCCAGCAGCCGGCACAGCCAAGAGACCCAGTACTTC. It encodes CASSRHSQETQYF. The chain carries TRBV7-3 and TRBJ2-5; D not resolved. V gave up 5 bases and J gave up 1 base, with 8 bases separating them. The CDR3 runs 13 residues. Germline V gene sequence: CDR1 SGHTA, CDR2 FQGTGA.

This chain connects TRBV29-1 to TRBJ2-5; 8 bases line up with TRBD2. The CDR3 has 15 amino acids. After removal of 3 bases from V and 1 base from J, the junction contained 7 bases not matched to a gene. CDR1 SQVTM and CDR2 ANQGSEA come from the germline V gene. The CDR3 reads CSVDERESPQETQYF. The CDR3 region has the DNA TGCAGCGTTGATGAGCGGGAGTCCCCCCAAGAGACCCAGTACTTC.

The J gene is TRBJ1-2, the V gene TRBV30; no clear D. The CDR3 sequence is 13 residues long. Germline values: CDR1 GTSNPN, CDR2 SVGIG (reference sequence). The V end was cut by 0 bases, the J end by 5 bases, with 10 bases between. The CDR3 DNA reads TGTGCCTGGAGTGTGAGGGCCCAATATGGCTACACCTTC. It is translated as CAWSVRAQYGYTF.

This rearrangement joins TRBV19 to TRBJ1-1, with 8 bases aligning to TRBD1. Germline V CDR1 and CDR2: LNHDA, SQIVND (reference sequence). V lost 5 bases, J lost 11 bases, and 19 bases stayed unmatched. The CDR3 length is 16 residues. The CDR3, as DNA: TGTGCCAGTAGTTCGGGCCGGGACAGGCGGCTCCTCGGGGCTTTCTTT. Its protein product is CASSSGRDRRLLGAFF.

The V call is TRBV7-2, the J call TRBJ2-7; TRBD2 matches 9 bases. From germline, CDR1 is SGHTA and CDR2 FQGNSA. The V and J ends lost 1 base and 5 bases, in that order; junction bases with no gene match: 12. There are 17 residues in the CDR3. The CDR3 region is CASSLGPRGSGGHEQYF. CDR3 bases: TGTGCCAGCAGCTTAGGGCCCAGGGGTAGCGGGGGCCACGAGCAGTACTTC. Variable domain in full (rest from reference TRBV7-2 and TRBJ2-7): GAGVSQSPSNKVTEKGKDVELRCDPISGHTALYWYRQSLGQGLEFLIYFQGNSAPDKSGLPSDRFSAERTGGSVSTLTIQRTQQEDSAVYLCASSLGPRGSGGHEQYFGPGTRLTVT.

This chain uses TRBV11-3 with TRBJ2-1, with no clear D. V lost 1 base, J lost 7 bases, and 11 bases lay in between. CDR1 is SGHNT and CDR2 is YENEEA in the germline V gene. The CDR3 totals 14 residues. The CDR3 protein is CASSLGPSSNEQFF. The CDR3, as DNA: TGTGCCAGCAGCTTAGGGCCCAGTTCTAATGAGCAGTTCTTC.

This sequence joins TRBV3-1 (or the pseudogene TRBV3-2) and TRBJ1-6; D is possibly TRBD1 (5 bases). This CDR3 has 15 residues. Deletions cut 4 bases from V and 5 bases from J, with 12 bases between. Germline V gene lookup returns CDR1 LGHDT and CDR2 YNNKEL (reference sequence). The CDR3 sequence: CASSPPWGDNSPLHF. The CDR3 DNA is TGTGCCAGCAGCCCTCCTTGGGGGGATAATTCACCCCTCCACTTT.

V and J are TRBV10-3 and TRBJ2-1, with D possibly being TRBD2 (7 bases). The CDR3 totals 15 residues. The V gene lost 3 bases and the J gene lost 4 bases, with 13 bases spanning the gap. Per the germline V gene, CDR1 is ENHRY and CDR2 is SYGVKD. The CDR3: CAISEKGGTYNEQFF. The CDR3 DNA sequence: TGTGCCATCAGTGAAAAGGGGGGGACTTACAATGAGCAGTTCTTC.

The table lists this clone with a count of one. This rearrangement joins TRBV6-2 or TRBV6-3 to TRBJ2-5; 8 bases agree with TRBD2. There are 16 residues in the CDR3. Germline assignment: CDR1 MNHEY and CDR2 SVGEGT. J lost 1 base, V lost 5 bases, and 9 bases had no gene match. The CDR3 reads CASSPMPGRGQETQYF. The CDR3 nucleotides are TGTGCCAGCAGTCCAATGCCCGGGAGGGGCCAAGAGACCCAGTACTTC.

V and J are TRBV6-1 and TRBJ2-1; 11 bases match TRBD2. The CDR3 totals 16 residues. In germline, CDR1 is MNHNS, CDR2 SASEGT. The V segment lost 3 bases and the J segment 5 bases; nucleotides outside the gene matches: 6. The CDR3 here is CASSDLPGLADNEQFF. CDR3 DNA: TGTGCCAGCAGTGATCTCCCGGGACTAGCGGACAATGAGCAGTTCTTC.

In its sample, this clone was seen a few times. The chain links TRBV6-2 or TRBV6-3 to TRBJ2-3; D perhaps matches TRBD2 (6 bases). V was clipped by 5 bases and J by 0 bases, with 12 bases between them. Germline-derived CDR1 and CDR2 are MNHEY and SVGEGT. CDR3 size: 15 residues. DNA of the CDR3: TGTGCCAGCAGTCGTCCCGGGACTAGCACAGATACGCAGTATTTT. Translation gives CASSRPGTSTDTQYF.

The V gene is TRBV4-1, the J gene TRBJ1-3; D is perhaps TRBD1 (6 bases). Germline V lookup: CDR1 MGHRA, CDR2 YSYEKL. The CDR3 consists of 16 residues. V shed 1 base and J shed 2 bases, with 12 bases lying between them. The CDR3 DNA is TGCGCCAGCAGCCAAGGCCGCGGGGGCGCTGGAAACACCATATATTTT. Protein sequence: CASSQGRGGAGNTIYF.

V and J are TRBV2 and TRBJ1-5; D not resolved. The CDR3 is 14 amino acids. Looked up from germline, CDR1 is SNHLY and CDR2 is FYNNEI. Trimming left V 6 bases short and J 2 bases short, with 11 bases between. The CDR3 DNA sequence: TGTGCCAGCAGCAGAGCGGATCGCAATCAGCCCCAGCATTTT. This encodes CASSRADRNQPQHF.

The gene calls are TRBV6-1 and TRBJ2-7; maybe TRBD1 (6 bases). The CDR3 consists of 14 residues. Germline V gene lookup returns CDR1 MNHNS and CDR2 SASEGT. Trimming removed 3 bases from V and 1 base from J, with 10 bases in between. CDR3 sequence: CASSDQGRSYEQYF. CDR3 DNA: TGTGCCAGCAGTGACCAGGGGCGATCCTACGAGCAGTACTTC.

The rearrangement links TRBV4-2 to TRBJ2-2; TRBD1 matches at 8 bases. Trimming took 4 bases from V and 4 from J; bases not matched to a gene: 5. CDR3 length: 15 amino acids. Germline loops: CDR1 LGHNA, CDR2 YNFKEQ. The CDR3 sequence: CASSLRGPGTGELFF. The CDR3 DNA is TGTGCCAGCAGCCTCAGGGGGCCGGGCACCGGGGAGCTGTTTTTT.

The chain joins TRBV11-1 to TRBJ2-3, with 11 bases aligning to TRBD1. The CDR3 extends over 16 amino acids. Germline V gene sequence: CDR1 SGHAT, CDR2 FQDESV (reference sequence). J lost 5 bases, V lost 5 bases, and 9 bases had no gene match. Here the CDR3 reads CASSPKGQGAIDTQYF. CDR3 DNA: TGTGCCAGCAGCCCCAAAGGACAGGGGGCTATAGATACGCAGTATTTT.

The CDR3 reads CASSLEGHRTDTQYF. Here the CDR3 DNA reads TGTGCCAGCAGTCTCGAGGGACACCGCACAGATACGCAGTATTTT. The V and J genes are TRBV6-2 or TRBV6-3 and TRBJ2-3, with D possibly matching TRBD1 (6 bases). V was trimmed by 5 bases and J by 1 base, leaving 13 bases between them. This CDR3 is built from 15 residues. The germline V gene has CDR1 MNHEY and CDR2 SVGEGT.

The V gene is TRBV29-1, the J gene TRBJ1-2, with 9 bases matching TRBD1. The V gene's germline CDR1 is SQVTM and CDR2 ANQGSEA. The CDR3 is 11 residues long. V lost 4 bases and J lost 8; bases outside the gene matches: 2. In DNA, the CDR3 is TGCAGCGTTGGACAGGGGGGAGGCTACACCTTC. Its protein product is CSVGQGGGYTF.

The rearrangement links TRBV28 to TRBJ2-7; TRBD1 matches 9 bases. J gave up 2 bases and V 4 bases, and 18 bases lay outside the gene matches. The CDR3 extends over 19 amino acids. Germline V CDR1 and CDR2: MDHEN, SYDVKM. Here the CDR3 reads CASSSRQGGRRKPPYEQYF. DNA of the CDR3: TGTGCCAGCAGTTCTAGACAGGGGGGAAGGAGGAAGCCTCCCTACGAGCAGTACTTC. Full variable domain (rest looked up from reference TRBV28 and TRBJ2-7): DVKVTQSSRYLVKRTGEKVFLECVQDMDHENMFWYRQDPGLGLRLIYFSYDVKMKEKGDIPEGYSVSREKKERFSLILESASTNQTSMYLCASSSRQGGRRKPPYEQYFGPGTRLTVT.

The CDR3 loop reads CASSPSTGVNTEAFF. DNA for the CDR3: TGTGCCAGCAGCCCATCGACAGGGGTCAACACTGAAGCTTTCTTT. The genes are TRBV11-2 and TRBJ1-1; 8 nucleotides align to TRBD1. CDR1 is SGHAT, CDR2 FQNNGV, per germline. V lost 5 bases and J lost 2; bases outside the gene matches: 7. The CDR3 is 15 residues long.